This entry lists 10 T cell receptor beta chains sequenced from one sample in a study of blood T cells in healthy people across ages. A second PCR of roughly 7 to 11 cycles used a sample-barcoded 5' primer and a J-beta primer mix. TCRdb used MiXCR to reprocess the 5' RACE reads, holding one entry per CDR3 protein. The sample lists approximately 1,700,000 distinct CDR3 sequences, about two fifths occurring once. The sample consisted of blood. Receptors were obtained from a human donor in good health.

This rearrangement joins TRBV12-5 to TRBJ2-2; D not resolved. This CDR3 comprises 16 residues. V was pared by 3 bases and J by 5 bases, with 16 bases between. Per germline, CDR1 LGHNT and CDR2 FRNRAP. DNA of the CDR3: TGTGCTAGTGGTTTCACCTCTGGGGTCGGGACCGGGGAGCTGTTTTTT. It codes for CASGFTSGVGTGELFF.

Ten or more counts support this clonotype. The chain joins TRBV7-9 to TRBJ2-1, with D tentatively TRBD1 or TRBD2 (5 bases each). This CDR3 has 13 residues. Germline V gives CDR1 SEHNR, CDR2 FQNEAQ (reference sequence). V was trimmed by 4 bases and J by 12 bases, leaving 16 bases between them. The CDR3 bases are TGTGCCAGCAGCTGGGGCGGGCCTGAATGGCAGTTCTTC. It codes for CASSWGGPEWQFF.

Written as DNA, the CDR3 is TGCAGCGTTGTGCGGGGGCCGAGAGAGACCCAGTACTTC. Its translation is CSVVRGPRETQYF. The chain employs TRBV29-1 and TRBJ2-5, with D possibly matching TRBD2 (7 bases). This CDR3 contains 13 residues. Trimming left V 4 bases short and J 4 bases short, with 13 bases between. The germline CDR1 and CDR2 sequences are SQVTM and ANQGSEA. Combining the CDR3 with reference TRBV29-1 and TRBJ2-5 gives the whole variable domain SAVISQKPSRDICQRGTSLTIQCQVDSQVTMMFWYRQQPGQSLTLIATANQGSEATYESGFVIDKFPISRPNLTFSTLTVSNMSPEDSSIYLCSVVRGPRETQYFGPGTRLLVL.

This chain uses TRBV29-1 with TRBJ2-5; 9 nucleotides agree with TRBD2. V lost 2 bases, J lost 5 bases, and 6 bases stayed unmatched. This CDR3 region has 14 residues. The germline gives CDR1 SQVTM, CDR2 ANQGSEA. The CDR3 here is CSVELLAGQETQYF. DNA for the CDR3: TGCAGCGTTGAATTGCTAGCGGGACAGGAGACCCAGTACTTC.

V and J are TRBV6-5 and TRBJ2-7; 8 bases fit TRBD1. CDR3 length: 15 residues. Per the germline V gene, CDR1 is MNHEY and CDR2 is SVGAGI. With V trimmed by 6 bases and J by 2 bases, 9 bases remained unmatched. The CDR3, as DNA: TGTGCCAGCAGCCCAAGACAGGGGTCCACCTACGAGCAGTACTTC. The encoded protein is CASSPRQGSTYEQYF.

In its sample, this clonotype was seen a few times. The CDR3 spells CSALKTGGIDYGYTF. The CDR3 DNA reads as TGCAGTGCTTTAAAGACAGGGGGAATTGACTATGGCTACACCTTC. V gene TRBV20-1 combines with J gene TRBJ1-2; TRBD1 matches at 9 bases. V lost 5 bases and J lost 3; bases outside the gene matches: 10. CDR3 length: 15 amino acids. Germline CDR1 reads DFQATT; CDR2 reads SNEGSKA (reference sequence).

V gene TRBV7-2 combines with J gene TRBJ2-7; TRBD1 matches 8 bases. Germline assignment: CDR1 SGHTA and CDR2 FQGNSA. Trimming at V came to 4 bases and at J to 5 bases, leaving 4 bases not matched to a gene. This CDR3 contains 13 residues. This CDR3 reads CASSYGQGHEQYF. The DNA of the CDR3 is TGTGCCAGCAGCTACGGACAGGGCCACGAGCAGTACTTC.

This clonotype came up many times. The chain combines TRBV5-1 with TRBJ2-7; tentative D call: TRBD2 (5 bases). CDR1 and CDR2 (germline): SGHRS, YFSETQ. The V end lost 3 bases, the J end lost 3 bases, and 10 bases lay between the germline ends. This CDR3 has 13 amino acids. As DNA, the CDR3 is TGCGCCAGCAGCTCGGTCGGGGTCTACGAGCAGTACTTC. This encodes CASSSVGVYEQYF.

V and J are TRBV20-1 and TRBJ1-5; D is unresolved. Deletions cut 1 base from V and 0 bases from J, with 7 bases between. The CDR3 is 14 residues long. Germline V lookup: CDR1 DFQATT, CDR2 SNEGSKA (reference sequence). The CDR3 reads CSARGGISNQPQHF. CDR3 in DNA: TGCAGTGCTAGAGGTGGGATTAGCAATCAGCCCCAGCATTTT.

The CDR3 here is CASTPTEGYGYTF. The CDR3 DNA sequence: TGTGCCAGCACCCCAACGGAGGGCTATGGCTACACCTTC. This chain joins TRBV27 and TRBJ1-2; D is uncertain. The germline V and J ends were trimmed by 7 bases and 4 bases, with 13 bases remaining between them. CDR1 and CDR2 (germline): MNHEY, SMNVEV (reference sequence). CDR3 length equals 13 residues.